The 24 T cell receptor beta chains given below trace back to one sample, sequenced in a study of beta chain features in type 1 diabetes. Since all of the isolated RNA was reverse transcribed, expressed TCRB transcripts were what got sequenced. Some clones are missing from TCRdb's copy, which holds only in-frame ones; the method was immunoSEQ multiplex PCR. The sample lists some 270,000 clones, around an eighth seen once, with around 0.03% in the top ten. What was sequenced was naive CD4+ T cells from blood. The receptors here all came from a woman aged 40 to 50 in good health.

The rearrangement uses TRBV7-2 and TRBJ2-7; 10 bases agree with TRBD1. After removal of 5 bases from V and 6 bases from J, the junction contained 7 bases not matched to a gene. CDR1 and CDR2 from the germline V gene are SGHTA and FQGNSA. The CDR3 is made up of 14 amino acids. CDR3: CASSPGQGMSEQYF. In nucleotides, the CDR3 is TGTGCCAGCAGCCCGGGACAGGGGATGAGCGAGCAGTACTTC.

V is TRBV5-6 and J is TRBJ2-3; 8 bases map to TRBD1. V trimming: 2 bases; J trimming: 5 bases; junction bases outside the gene matches: 4. The germline gives CDR1 SGHDT, CDR2 YYEEEE. This CDR3 has 14 residues. CDR3 DNA sequence: TGTGCCAGCAGCTTCAGGGGGCCGGGAGATACGCAGTATTTT. Translated, it gives CASSFRGPGDTQYF.

The sample holds a few counts of this clone. The CDR3 here is CASSGSYNSPLHF. In nucleotides, the CDR3 is TGTGCCAGCAGCGGCTCCTATAATTCACCCCTCCACTTT. The V and J genes are TRBV6-1 and TRBJ1-6; no clear D. Germline lookup yields CDR1 MNHNS and CDR2 SASEGT. V dropped 6 bases and J dropped 0 bases, with 3 bases sitting between them. CDR3 length equals 13 residues.

This clone was picked up a small number of times. The chain links TRBV9 to TRBJ1-1; possible D gene TRBD1, 5 bases. The CDR3 length is 17 residues. CDR1 and CDR2 (germline): SGDLS, YYNGEE. V lost 4 bases to trimming and J lost 4 bases, with 23 bases between them. CDR3 protein: CASSSPPGRVGGTEAFF. CDR3 DNA: TGTGCCAGCAGCTCCCCTCCGGGCAGGGTGGGAGGCACTGAAGCTTTCTTT.

This clone has only a few counts. This chain links TRBV29-1 with TRBJ2-5; tentative D call: TRBD2 (6 bases). V was clipped by 8 bases and J by 2 bases, with 15 bases between them. The CDR3 contains 13 residues. Germline CDR1 reads SQVTM; CDR2 reads ANQGSEA. CDR3 sequence: CSSTDYAQETQYF. The DNA for the CDR3 is TGCAGCTCCACGGACTACGCACAAGAGACCCAGTACTTC.

The sample holds a few counts of this clone. V is TRBV5-1 and J is TRBJ1-1; the match to TRBD1 covers 7 bases. CDR3 size: 16 residues. J was trimmed by 4 bases and V by 1 base; bases with no gene match: 10. CDR1 is SGHRS and CDR2 is YFSETQ in the germline V gene. Here the CDR3 DNA reads TGCGCCAGCAGCTTGTTGTCAGGGGGGCAGGGCACTGAAGCTTTCTTT. It encodes CASSLLSGGQGTEAFF.

The chain links TRBV6-5 to TRBJ1-5, with D possibly matching TRBD1 (5 bases). Between the trimmed V and J ends, which lost 5 bases and 7 bases, there was a span of 18 bases. This CDR3 contains 15 residues. CDR1 and CDR2 (germline): MNHEY, SVGAGI. This CDR3 reads CASSPSGGGSQPQHF. The CDR3 DNA reads as TGTGCCAGCAGTCCTTCGGGGGGGGGTAGCCAGCCCCAGCATTTT.

This rearrangement joins TRBV7-2 to TRBJ2-7; 12 bases line up with TRBD2. The CDR3 has 15 amino acids. The germline CDR1 and CDR2 sequences are SGHTA and FQGNSA. The junction had 3 bases not matched to a gene; V was cut back by 2 bases and J by 4 bases. The CDR3 nucleotides read TGTGCCAGCAGCTTAAGACTAGCGGGGGCTTACGAGCAGTACTTC. Translation gives CASSLRLAGAYEQYF.

The chain links TRBV7-2 to TRBJ2-7, with D possibly matching TRBD1 (6 bases). Between the trimmed V and J ends, which lost 6 bases and 3 bases, there was a span of 12 bases. CDR3 length: 13 amino acids. Germline V gene lookup returns CDR1 SGHTA and CDR2 FQGNSA. CDR3 coding DNA: TGTGCCAGCAGTTCAACAGGGTACTACGAGCAGTACTTC. Amino acid sequence: CASSSTGYYEQYF. The full variable domain, rest sourced from reference TRBV7-2 and TRBJ2-7, is GAGVSQSPSNKVTEKGKDVELRCDPISGHTALYWYRQSLGQGLEFLIYFQGNSAPDKSGLPSDRFSAERTGGSVSTLTIQRTQQEDSAVYLCASSSTGYYEQYFGPGTRLTVT.

This clone turned up a few times. V and J are TRBV5-6 and TRBJ1-5; TRBD1 matches 8 bases. Germline trimming cut 6 bases from V and 2 bases from J; bases unmatched to any gene: 7. Germline values: CDR1 SGHDT, CDR2 YYEEEE. The CDR3 totals 15 residues. Here the CDR3 reads CASTQKTGGNQPQHF. Here the CDR3 DNA reads TGTGCCAGCACCCAGAAGACAGGGGGCAATCAGCCCCAGCATTTT.

V and J are TRBV6-6 and TRBJ2-5; 7 bases line up with TRBD2. Germline V gene data show CDR1 as MNHNY and CDR2 as SVGAGI (reference sequence). This CDR3 region has 14 residues. V lost 4 bases and J lost 5; bases outside the gene matches: 7. This CDR3 reads CASSFSLAWETQYF. The CDR3 DNA reads as TGTGCCAGCAGTTTCTCACTAGCGTGGGAGACCCAGTACTTC.

The chain has TRBV14 and TRBJ2-7, with 7 positions matching TRBD1. The CDR3 has 14 amino acids. Germline CDR1 is SGHDN and CDR2 is FVKESK. V trimming: 3 bases; J trimming: 4 bases; junction bases outside the gene matches: 6. In nucleotides, the CDR3 is TGTGCCAGCAGCCAGTGGACAGGCCCTTACGAGCAGTACTTC. Protein product: CASSQWTGPYEQYF.

V usage is TRBV5-4 and J usage is TRBJ2-1; D gene ambiguous. The V gene lost 4 bases and the J gene lost 7 bases, with 6 bases spanning the gap. This CDR3 is built from 11 residues. CDR1 SGHNT and CDR2 YYREEE come from the germline V gene (reference sequence). CDR3 sequence reads: CASSLRNEQFF. The DNA for the CDR3 is TGTGCCAGCAGCCTGCGGAATGAGCAGTTCTTC.

This clone was counted a few times. The chain combines TRBV11-2 with TRBJ1-6, with TRBD1 as a possible D gene (6 bases). This CDR3 has 15 amino acids. Germline V gene lookup returns CDR1 SGHAT and CDR2 FQNNGV. Trimming took off 5 bases at V and 6 bases at J, with 14 bases between the two ends. The CDR3, as DNA: TGTGCCAGCAGCCTAGCCGGGACACCTAATTCACCCCTCCACTTT. It codes for CASSLAGTPNSPLHF.

The chain uses TRBV19 and TRBJ1-2, with unresolved D. The CDR3 sequence is 13 residues long. The germline V gene has CDR1 LNHDA and CDR2 SQIVND (reference sequence). Trimming cost V 3 bases and J 4 bases, with 9 bases left between them. The chain's CDR3 is CASSILFLYGYTF. The DNA for the CDR3 is TGTGCCAGTAGTATTCTATTCCTCTATGGCTACACCTTC.

V usage is TRBV9 and J usage is TRBJ2-7, with a possible D match to TRBD1 (7 bases). The germline V and J ends were trimmed by 4 bases and 6 bases, with 26 bases remaining between them. Germline values: CDR1 SGDLS, CDR2 YYNGEE. CDR3 size: 17 residues. The CDR3 loop is CASSPRPPRRGLTEQYF. CDR3 DNA: TGTGCCAGCAGCCCACGTCCACCGAGGAGGGGGCTCACCGAGCAGTACTTC.

The V and J genes are TRBV4-3 and TRBJ2-2, with 9 bases aligning to TRBD2. V lost 6 bases and J lost 4; bases outside the gene matches: 9. CDR1 and CDR2 (germline): LGHNA, YSLEER. This CDR3 comprises 16 residues. The CDR3, as DNA: TGCGCCAGCAGGTGGGCGGGGGGGCGTTCCACCGGGGAGCTGTTTTTT. Protein: CASRWAGGRSTGELFF.

The rearrangement joins TRBV7-2 to TRBJ2-1; TRBD1 matches 9 bases. Germline trimming cut 4 bases from V and 0 bases from J; bases unmatched to any gene: 1. Per germline, CDR1 SGHTA and CDR2 FQGNSA. The CDR3 is 15 amino acids. The CDR3 DNA is TGTGCCAGCAGCTCGACAGGGGGCTCCTACAATGAGCAGTTCTTC. Its protein is CASSSTGGSYNEQFF.

This clone was seen a handful of times. The CDR3, as DNA: TGTGCCAGCAGTAAGGACTACCGAGTCCCAGATACGCAGTATTTT. Translated, it gives CASSKDYRVPDTQYF. The rearrangement uses TRBV6-6 and TRBJ2-3; tentatively, D is TRBD2 (6 bases). V lost 5 bases and J 4 bases, leaving 16 bases between the germline ends. The CDR3 consists of 15 residues. CDR1 and CDR2 (germline): MNHNY, SVGAGI (reference sequence).

The chain has TRBV9 and TRBJ2-1; 11 bases are a match to TRBD2. The CDR3 totals 15 residues. V gave up 5 bases and J gave up 3 bases; unmatched junction bases: 4. Germline CDR1 and CDR2: SGDLS and YYNGEE. Here the CDR3 reads CASRAGTSGYNEQFF. CDR3 nucleotides: TGTGCCAGCAGAGCCGGGACTAGCGGCTACAATGAGCAGTTCTTC. The full variable domain, with the rest looked up from reference TRBV9 and TRBJ2-1, is DSGVTQTPKHLITATGQRVTLRCSPRSGDLSVYWYQQSLDQGLQFLIQYYNGEERAKGNILERFSAQQFPDLHSELNLSSLELGDSALYFCASRAGTSGYNEQFFGPGTRLTVL.

This clone was counted a few times. The chain carries TRBV5-1 and TRBJ2-2, with TRBD1 matching 10 bases. Germline V gives CDR1 SGHRS, CDR2 YFSETQ. Trimming at V came to 5 bases and at J to 3 bases, leaving 13 bases not matched to a gene. The CDR3 covers 18 residues. This CDR3 is CASSSGTGDSLDTGELFF. CDR3 DNA: TGCGCCAGCAGTTCCGGGACAGGGGATTCATTGGACACCGGGGAGCTGTTTTTT.

This clone was detected only a few times. J is TRBJ1-2 and V is TRBV2; no clear D. Germline V gives CDR1 SNHLY, CDR2 FYNNEI. V gave up 7 bases and J gave up 0 bases, with 9 bases separating them. The CDR3 has 13 amino acids. The CDR3 DNA reads TGTGCCAGCACCCCCGGAGCTAACTATGGCTACACCTTC. It encodes CASTPGANYGYTF.

The chain recombines TRBV10-3 with TRBJ1-3; D is ambiguous. The CDR3 runs 11 residues. The germline V and J ends were trimmed by 10 bases and 8 bases, with 12 bases remaining between them. From germline, CDR1 is ENHRY and CDR2 SYGVKD. CDR3 residues: CATENEYTIYF. For the CDR3, the DNA is TGTGCCACCGAGAATGAATACACCATATATTTT.

A few counts support this clone. CDR3: CASSPGETQYF. CDR3 DNA: TGTGCCAGTAGCCCGGGAGAGACCCAGTACTTC. The V gene is TRBV19, the J gene TRBJ2-5; D gene ambiguous. V lost 6 bases and J 4 bases, leaving 6 bases between the germline ends. From germline, CDR1 is LNHDA and CDR2 SQIVND (reference sequence). CDR3 length: 11 residues.